What follows are 29 T cell receptor beta chains derived from one specimen sequenced in a study of HIV-infected children after antiretroviral therapy interruption. RNA-based 3' RACE libraries used unique molecular identifiers. From the 3' RACE reads, TCRdb called clonotypes with MiXCR, one entry per CDR3 protein. The sample includes more than 85,000 distinct CDR3 sequences, 6.9% of them seen just once. Treatment specified: PENTA 11 planned treatment interruption arm or continuous ART arm. Here the sequenced sample was CD45RA+ CD4+ T cells from PBMCs, pooled from several time points, taken from a donor given antiretroviral therapy, either interrupted or continuous. The subset is: naive CD4+ CD45RA+ CD45RO- T cells. The receptors shown here come from a pool of human donors with HIV.

This clonotype was found a few times. The rearrangement uses TRBV5-1 and TRBJ1-2; 10 positions match TRBD1. Germline lookup yields CDR1 SGHRS and CDR2 YFSETQ. V lost 4 bases, J lost 8 bases, and 23 bases stayed unmatched. This CDR3 is 19 amino acids long. In DNA form, the CDR3 reads TGCGCCAGCAGCCTCCAGGGTTTGACAGGGGGCGCGGGCGTCGGAGGCTACACCTTC. Protein: CASSLQGLTGGAGVGGYTF. Using reference TRBV5-1 and TRBJ1-2 for the parts outside the CDR3, the full variable domain is KAGVTQTPRYLIKTRGQQVTLSCSPISGHRSVSWYQQTPGQGLQFLFEYFSETQRNKGNFPGRFSGRQFSNSRSEMNVSTLELGDSALYLCASSLQGLTGGAGVGGYTFGSGTRLTVV.

The table lists this clonotype with many counts. The rearrangement links TRBV5-6 to TRBJ2-7; possible D gene TRBD1, 6 bases. V was pared by 6 bases and J by 1 base, with 14 bases between. In germline, CDR1 is SGHDT, CDR2 YYEEEE. This CDR3 is 14 amino acids long. This CDR3 is CASIKGEQSYEQYF. The CDR3 DNA sequence: TGTGCCAGCATCAAGGGGGAACAGTCCTACGAGCAGTACTTC.

This clonotype was recorded many times. The chain employs TRBV29-1 and TRBJ2-3, with 7 bases lining up with TRBD2. CDR1 is SQVTM, CDR2 ANQGSEA, per germline. V was clipped by 8 bases and J by 0 bases; unmatched bases: 5. This CDR3 comprises 13 residues. The CDR3 loop reads CSQIGGSTDTQYF. The CDR3 DNA reads TGCAGCCAGATCGGGGGGAGCACAGATACGCAGTATTTT.

This clonotype was seen repeatedly, ten times or more. This chain connects TRBV20-1 to TRBJ2-1, with D perhaps TRBD2 (5 bases). This CDR3 region has 15 residues. Trimming left V 3 bases short and J 3 bases short, with 15 bases between. Per the germline V gene, CDR1 is DFQATT and CDR2 is SNEGSKA (reference sequence). Here the CDR3 DNA reads TGCAGTGCTAGTTATCCAGCGGCGGGCTACAATGAGCAGTTCTTC. This translates into CSASYPAAGYNEQFF.

This clonotype was found many times. J is TRBJ1-2 and V is TRBV24-1; the D gene is possibly TRBD1 (6 bases). Trimming took off 9 bases at V and 2 bases at J, with 9 bases between the two ends. CDR3 size: 12 residues. The germline CDR1 and CDR2 sequences are KGHDR and SFDVKD. The CDR3 bases are TGTGCCACCTCCACAGGGAACTATGGCTACACCTTC. Translated: CATSTGNYGYTF.

This clonotype was counted between two and nine times. The J gene is TRBJ1-1, the V gene TRBV12-5; D is unclear. Germline CDR1 reads LGHNT; CDR2 reads FRNRAP. Between the trimmed V and J ends, which lost 0 bases and 3 bases, there was a span of 2 bases. CDR3 length: 12 amino acids. The CDR3 DNA reads as TGTGCTAGTGGTTTGGTCTACACTGAAGCTTTCTTT. Translation: CASGLVYTEAFF.

This clonotype was counted many times. The J gene is TRBJ1-5, the V gene TRBV5-6; D is unclear. Germline V gene sequence: CDR1 SGHDT, CDR2 YYEEEE. The CDR3 extends over 14 amino acids. V was clipped by 1 base and J by 1 base, with 6 bases between them. The CDR3 reads CASSLLASNQPQHF. The CDR3 nucleotides are TGTGCCAGCAGCTTGCTCGCCAGCAATCAGCCCCAGCATTTT.

V and J are TRBV19 and TRBJ1-2; 7 positions agree with TRBD1. V shed 4 bases and J 6 bases; nucleotides not matched to a gene: 14. Germline loops: CDR1 LNHDA, CDR2 SQIVND (reference sequence). This CDR3 contains 16 residues. The CDR3 loop reads CASSKGGTVLMDGYTF. The CDR3 bases are TGTGCCAGTAGTAAGGGGGGGACAGTGTTGATGGATGGCTACACCTTC.

This clonotype has more than one count but fewer than ten. Its ends do not fully match the called genes, so a read error is possible. The genes are TRBV6-4 and TRBJ1-4; no definite D call. Per the germline V gene, CDR1 is MRHNA and CDR2 is SNTAGT. This CDR3 is 13 amino acids long. CDR3 sequence: CASGDAGNERLFF. DNA for the CDR3: TGTGCCAGCGGTGATGCAGGAAACGAAAGATTATTTTTT.

This rearrangement joins TRBV21-1 to TRBJ1-2; the table assigns TRBD1, which was not confirmed against the DNA. TRBV21-1 is noted as a pseudogene. The CDR3 spans 16 residues. CDR3 nucleotide sequence: TGTGCCAGCAGCACAACGGGATCCTTATTTAACTATGGCTACACCTTC. It codes for CASSTTGSLFNYGYTF.

The V and J genes are TRBV6-1 and TRBJ2-7; D gene unclear. There are 15 residues in the CDR3. Trimming cost V 2 bases and J 0 bases, with 11 bases left between them. The germline V gene encodes CDR1 MNHNS and CDR2 SASEGT. CDR3 amino acids: CASSENTLGSYEQYF. The CDR3 nucleotides read TGTGCCAGCAGTGAAAACACTTTAGGCTCCTACGAGCAGTACTTC.

The chain carries TRBV7-2 and TRBJ1-2, with D uncertain. Looked up from germline, CDR1 is SGHTA and CDR2 is FQGNSA. V was clipped by 1 base and J by 6 bases, with 15 bases between them. This CDR3 has 15 amino acids. CDR3 sequence (DNA): TGTGCCAGCAGCTTAGGAGAGTGGGGAGTCAATGGCTACACCTTC. Protein: CASSLGEWGVNGYTF.

The J gene is TRBJ1-6, the V gene TRBV7-9; TRBD1 is a possible D gene (5 bases). The CDR3 loop spans 15 amino acids. The V end lost 5 bases, the J end lost 2 bases, and 10 bases lay between the germline ends. CDR1 is SEHNR, CDR2 FQNEAQ, per germline (reference sequence). The CDR3 sequence: CASSTRVAYNSPLHF. In DNA, the CDR3 is TGTGCCAGCAGCACCAGGGTTGCCTATAATTCACCCCTCCACTTT.

This clonotype was counted ten times or more. The chain links TRBV28 to TRBJ2-5, with 8 bases that match TRBD1. Trimming took 2 bases from V and 3 from J; bases not matched to a gene: 2. CDR3 length: 14 amino acids. Germline CDR1 is MDHEN and CDR2 is SYDVKM. The CDR3 protein is CASSLETGEETQYF. CDR3 DNA: TGTGCCAGCAGTTTAGAGACAGGGGAAGAGACCCAGTACTTC.

This chain links TRBV7-2 with TRBJ1-4; tentative D call: TRBD1 (5 bases). The germline V and J ends were trimmed by 1 base and 5 bases, with 11 bases remaining between them. Germline V lookup: CDR1 SGHTA, CDR2 FQGNSA. The CDR3 runs to 15 residues. Here the CDR3 DNA reads TGTGCCAGCAGCTTAGATGGGGGACGGAATGAAAAACTGTTTTTT. This encodes CASSLDGGRNEKLFF.

In this sample, this clonotype turned up many times. The genes are TRBV20-1 and TRBJ2-1, with D unresolved. Between the trimmed V and J ends, which lost 5 bases and 9 bases, there was a span of 8 bases. The length of the CDR3 is 10 residues. Germline V gene data show CDR1 as DFQATT and CDR2 as SNEGSKA (reference sequence). The DNA of the CDR3 is TGCAGTGCTGGCGTTGGTGAGCAGTTCTTC. Amino acids: CSAGVGEQFF.

This clonotype turned up a few times. The CDR3 reads CASSYSSRDGEAFF. The CDR3 nucleotides read TGTGCCAGCAGTTACTCGAGTAGGGATGGAGAAGCTTTCTTT. The gene calls are TRBV6-5 and TRBJ1-1; D ambiguous. Trimming removed 0 bases at V and 8 bases at J, with 13 bases between. Germline loops: CDR1 MNHEY, CDR2 SVGAGI. The CDR3 length is 14 residues.

This clonotype occurred many times. This chain links TRBV19 with TRBJ2-2; the match to TRBD1 covers 8 bases. Trimming removed 3 bases from V and 6 bases from J; junction bases left unmatched: 3. The germline CDR1 and CDR2 sequences are LNHDA and SQIVND (reference sequence). This CDR3 has 14 amino acids. CDR3 bases: TGTGCCAGTAGTATCCAGGGGGCTGCCGGGGAGCTGTTTTTT. Amino acid sequence: CASSIQGAAGELFF.

This clonotype was detected ten times or more. This sequence joins TRBV19 and TRBJ2-7; D is unresolved. The CDR3 totals 13 residues. Trimming removed 5 bases from V and 7 bases from J, with 15 bases in between. Germline V CDR1 and CDR2: LNHDA, SQIVND (reference sequence). The CDR3 coding sequence is TGTGCCAGTAGTCAGAAGGGTGGTACGGAGCAGTACTTC. As protein: CASSQKGGTEQYF. Based on the CDR3 plus reference TRBV19 and TRBJ2-7, the full variable domain is DGGITQSPKYLFRKEGQNVTLSCEQNLNHDAMYWYRQDPGQGLRLIYYSQIVNDFQKGDIAEGYSVSREKKESFPLTVTSAQKNPTAFYLCASSQKGGTEQYFGPGTRLTVT.

This clonotype appeared many times. The chain uses TRBV6-5 and TRBJ1-1, with D perhaps TRBD1 (6 bases). The germline V and J ends were trimmed by 4 bases and 5 bases, with 17 bases remaining between them. Per the germline V gene, CDR1 is MNHEY and CDR2 is SVGAGI. The CDR3 has 15 amino acids. CDR3 region: CASSSLITGRTEAFF. The CDR3 bases are TGTGCCAGCAGTTCCCTGATTACAGGGCGGACTGAAGCTTTCTTT.

This clonotype was recorded at least ten times. CDR3 in amino acids: CASSPDRTEAFF. In DNA form, the CDR3 reads TGTGCCAGCTCACCGGACAGGACTGAAGCTTTCTTT. The rearrangement joins TRBV18 to TRBJ1-1, with TRBD1 identical over 7 bases. The trim removed 3 bases at V and 5 bases at J, leaving 0 bases unmatched. Germline CDR1 KGHSH, CDR2 LQKENI. This CDR3 is built from 12 residues.

This clonotype was counted ten times or more. The gene calls are TRBV24-1 and TRBJ2-5; D assignment may be TRBD1 or TRBD2 (5 bases each). Trimming shortened V by 4 bases and J by 14 bases, and 19 bases separated the two germline ends. The CDR3 runs to 13 residues. CDR1 and CDR2 from the germline V gene are KGHDR and SFDVKD. CDR3 coding DNA: TGTGCCACCAGTGAACACTCTCGGGACGGGGAATACTTC. Protein product: CATSEHSRDGEYF.

The chain employs TRBV11-2 and TRBJ2-7; 7 nucleotides agree with TRBD1. The germline V gene encodes CDR1 SGHAT and CDR2 FQNNGV. CDR3 length equals 15 residues. The V and J ends lost 0 bases and 4 bases, in that order; junction bases with no gene match: 6. This CDR3 is CASSLDDRELYEQYF. The CDR3 nucleotides read TGTGCCAGCAGCTTAGACGACAGGGAGCTTTACGAGCAGTACTTC.

The chain uses TRBV4-2 and TRBJ1-5, with D maybe TRBD1 (5 bases). Germline V gene data show CDR1 as LGHNA and CDR2 as YNFKEQ. V dropped 1 base and J dropped 5 bases, with 12 bases sitting between them. This CDR3 comprises 15 residues. The CDR3 bases are TGTGCCAGCAGCCAAGTCTCTGACAGTGATCAGCCCCAGCATTTT. Amino acids: CASSQVSDSDQPQHF.

This clonotype has a count of ten or more. V is TRBV9 and J is TRBJ1-5; D is undetermined. The CDR3 runs to 15 residues. The V gene lost 4 bases and the J gene lost 1 base, with 12 bases spanning the gap. Germline V CDR1 and CDR2: SGDLS, YYNGEE. CDR3 region: CASSLDFWSNQPQHF. The CDR3 nucleotides read TGTGCCAGCAGCCTCGATTTTTGGAGCAATCAGCCCCAGCATTTT.

This clonotype was picked up many times. The genes are TRBV19 and TRBJ1-3, with 9 bases fitting TRBD1. The CDR3 loop spans 18 amino acids. V trimming: 7 bases; J trimming: 2 bases; junction bases outside the gene matches: 15. The germline CDR1 and CDR2 sequences are LNHDA and SQIVND (reference sequence). The CDR3 region is CASIRTGAVSNAGNTIYF. In nucleotides, the CDR3 is TGTGCCAGTATAAGGACAGGGGCGGTCTCCAACGCTGGAAACACCATATATTTT.

The J gene is TRBJ1-1, the V gene TRBV10-3; 8 bases line up with TRBD1. Unmatched junction bases numbered 12, after V lost 8 bases and J lost 7 bases. The CDR3 loop spans 14 amino acids. Germline lookup yields CDR1 ENHRY and CDR2 SYGVKD. The CDR3 protein is CAIRHPGTGDEAFF. CDR3 bases: TGTGCCATCCGACATCCCGGGACAGGTGATGAAGCTTTCTTT.

This clonotype was counted at least ten times. This CDR3 is CASSFNPGTSGYEQYF. The CDR3 nucleotides are TGCGCCAGCAGCTTTAACCCCGGGACTAGCGGCTACGAGCAGTACTTC. The genes are TRBV5-1 and TRBJ2-7, with 11 bases identical to TRBD2. Looked up from germline, CDR1 is SGHRS and CDR2 is YFSETQ. The CDR3 extends over 16 amino acids. The V gene end was trimmed by 2 bases and the J gene end by 3 bases; junction bases not matched to a gene: 7.

Many counts were recorded for this clonotype. This chain connects TRBV6-5 to TRBJ2-4; 8 bases map to TRBD1. Trimming removed 4 bases from V and 6 bases from J; junction bases left unmatched: 11. CDR3 length: 16 amino acids. Germline CDR1 reads MNHEY; CDR2 reads SVGAGI. The CDR3 spells CASSSSPRGQGNIQYF. Here the CDR3 DNA reads TGTGCCAGCAGTTCCTCCCCCAGGGGGCAGGGAAACATTCAGTACTTC.